This TCR beta chain was recovered during a study of shared clonotypes between healthy human individuals. Study-level information: Donor composition was two women and three men, aged 18 to 49. Study-wide points: Few donors limited the genetic and exposure-history diversity represented. Only blood samples were collected, and tissue repertoires likely differ.

As regards this clone: Antigen specificity is unknown.

A 200 ng quantity of DNA, 29,000 or so T cell genomes, went into the sorted-subset replicate PCRs. Only in-frame clones appear in the TCRdb table, and some are missing; sequencing was by immunoSEQ multiplex PCR. The data show millions of clones, about 92% seen once. Naive CD8 populations comprised CD45RO-negative cells positively selected for CCR7, excluding terminally differentiated effector memory CD45RA+ cells. Trimming removed 5 bases at V and 0 bases at J, with 17 bases between. Germline-derived CDR1 and CDR2 are MNHNS and SASEGT. The length of the CDR3 is 17 residues. The gene calls are TRBV6-1 and TRBJ1-3, with D possibly matching TRBD1 (6 bases). Sequencing was carried out using naive CD8+ T cells from PBMCs. This clonotype was obtained from a man aged 18-30 years in good health. Some clones in this sample may be carry-over from other donors' samples. The CDR3 sequence is CASSQVGGPGSGNTIYF. DNA of the CDR3: TGTGCCAGCAGTCAAGTCGGGGGGCCGGGCTCTGGAAACACCATATATTTT.